Below, one T cell receptor (beta chain) is given with its context. This sample stems from a study of siplizumab effects on memory and regulatory T cells. Libraries were prepared by immunoSEQ multiplex PCR; TCRdb keeps only in-frame clonotypes and omits some of them. The sample records fewer than 130,000 clones, roughly 89% being singletons. The sequence was obtained from a human donor in good health. Sequenced material: CD4+ T cells sorted from blood.

CDR3 loop: CAWSYKDSYNSPLHF. The DNA for the CDR3 is TGTGCCTGGTCTTACAAGGACTCCTATAATTCACCCCTCCACTTT. The chain is built from TRBV30 and TRBJ1-6; D ambiguous. Trimming removed 5 bases at V and 0 bases at J, with 11 bases between. The CDR3 sequence is 15 residues long. Looked up from germline, CDR1 is GTSNPN and CDR2 is SVGIG (reference sequence).